Sequencing of this T cell receptor (beta chain) was carried out in a study of blood T cell repertoires in COVID-19. The method was immunoSEQ multiplex PCR; TCRdb's version includes in-frame clones alone and lacks a portion of them. The table has about 78,000 clones, around nine tenths seen once; the top ten hold around 1.9%. Germline loops: CDR1 LGHNA, CDR2 YSLEER. The CDR3 extends over 15 amino acids. V lost 0 bases and J lost 4; bases outside the gene matches: 3. The sample consisted of peripheral blood. V is TRBV4-3 and J is TRBJ1-5; TRBD1 matches at 7 bases. The sequence came from a woman aged 55-70 years with acute or convalescent COVID-19. CDR3: CASSQDPTGNQPQHF. CDR3 nucleotides: TGCGCCAGCAGCCAAGATCCGACAGGGAATCAGCCCCAGCATTTT.